Listed below are T cell receptor beta chains from one sample, sequenced in a study of blood T cell repertoires in COVID-19. This table comes from immunoSEQ multiplex PCR, and its TCRdb copy is limited to in-frame clones, with some not included. The data contain about 140,000 clones, 75% to 90% of them singletons. The sample was PBMCs or T cells enriched from blood (not recorded which). Every receptor here comes from a man aged 55 to 70 who had recovered from COVID-19. The CDR3 runs from the conserved cysteine through the conserved F or W. A D gene is named only where the DNA matches it firmly. Size tells how often a clone was seen (once, few, many) or the class of an expanded clone, and some rows leave it out.

D: -
V: TRBV2
size: -
J: TRBJ1-4
length: 14
CDR3: CASSETTTNEKLFF
DNA: TGTGCCAGCAGTGAAACAACAACTAATGAAAAACTGTTTTTT

D: -
V: TRBV30
size: -
J: TRBJ1-2
length: 15
CDR3: CAWSVPGTSIYGYTF
DNA: TGTGCCTGGAGTGTACCGGGAACTTCTATCTATGGCTACACCTTC

D: -
V: TRBV6-1
size: -
J: TRBJ1-5
length: 16
CDR3: CASSEALRGDNQPQHF
DNA: TGTGCCAGCAGTGAAGCTTTAAGGGGCGACAATCAGCCCCAGCATTTT

D: TRBD2
V: TRBV5-4
size: once
J: TRBJ2-1
length: 18
CDR3: CASSPGLAGGGSYNEQFF
DNA: TGTGCCAGCAGCCCCGGACTAGCGGGAGGTGGGTCCTACAATGAGCAGTTCTTC

D: TRBD2
V: TRBV10-3
size: -
J: TRBJ2-1
length: 14
CDR3: CATEGLAGFDEQFF
DNA: TGTGCCACAGAGGGACTAGCGGGGTTCGATGAGCAGTTCTTC

D: TRBD1
V: TRBV4-1
size: -
J: TRBJ1-3
length: 15
CDR3: CASSAQGVLRNTIYF
DNA: TGCGCCAGCAGCGCCCAGGGGGTCTTAAGAAACACCATATATTTT

D: TRBD2
V: TRBV29-1
size: -
J: TRBJ2-3
length: 15
CDR3: CSVDGTSGRTDTQYF
DNA: TGCAGCGTTGACGGGACTAGCGGGCGCACAGATACGCAGTATTTT

D: -
V: TRBV30
size: -
J: TRBJ2-2
length: 13
CDR3: CAWMEGNTGELFF
DNA: TGTGCCTGGATGGAGGGGAACACCGGGGAGCTGTTTTTT

D: -
V: TRBV5-4
size: -
J: TRBJ1-3
length: 14
CDR3: CASSSQVAGNTIYF
DNA: TGTGCCAGCAGCTCACAGGTTGCTGGAAACACCATATATTTT

D: TRBD1
V: TRBV6-5
size: once
J: TRBJ2-7
length: 15
CDR3: CASTPWGQGVYEQYF
DNA: TGTGCCAGCACCCCCTGGGGACAGGGGGTCTACGAGCAGTACTTC

D: -
V: TRBV27
size: few
J: TRBJ2-5
length: 12
CDR3: CASSRPGETQYF
DNA: TGTGCCAGCAGTCGCCCGGGGGAGACCCAGTACTTC

D: TRBD2
V: TRBV18
size: -
J: TRBJ2-5
length: 16
CDR3: CASSPSSSGRWETQYF
DNA: TGTGCCAGCTCACCATCGTCTAGCGGGAGATGGGAGACCCAGTACTTC